This T cell receptor beta chain originates from a study of molecular identifiers for immune sequencing clone quantification. This clonotype was seen ten or more times. The CDR3 is 15 residues long. The germline CDR1 and CDR2 sequences are MDHEN and SYDVKM. The J segment lost 4 bases and the V segment lost 6 bases, leaving 5 bases of the junction unmatched. For bulk TCR libraries, previously described methods and listed TCR primers were used. Via MiXCR, TCRdb re-called the PCR reads, giving one row per CDR3 protein. The data contain over 550,000 distinct CDR3 sequences, roughly 25% of them seen just once; the ten biggest clones take up about 0.81%.

This TCR came from a human donor in good health. Some libraries in this study had Jurkat cell RNA spiked in. The specimen was naive CD8+ T cells from blood, with Jurkat cell RNA spiked in. Subset specified: FACS-sorted CD8+CD4-CCR7+CD45RA+ naive T cells. The rearrangement links TRBV28 to TRBJ2-3, with 12 bases fitting TRBD2. CDR3 in amino acids: CASRLAGGGADTQYF. For the CDR3, the DNA is TGTGCCAGCAGACTAGCGGGAGGTGGGGCAGATACGCAGTATTTT.